This T cell receptor beta chain was recorded in a study of control samples from healthy donors and cancer patients (dated by TCRdb to 2020 to 2022). Libraries were built with the immunoSEQ multiplex PCR assay. In its TCRdb copy, this immuneACCESS table keeps in-frame sequences only and misses some clones. Where compared with another copy, unresolved V genes explain less than half of these, and the others have no known cause. Here the sample has about 120,000 clones; over 80% occur a single time. Roughly 2.1% of the sample lies in the top ten. Inclusive of the bounding cysteine and phenylalanine, the CDR3 is 16 residues long. The only DNA kept is the CDR3, 48 bases in frame from the first base. Trimming costs V 4 bases and J 10 bases, and their ends lie 20 bases apart. From the germline V gene, CDR1 is SGHDN and CDR2 is FVKESK. This clone was observed a single time. Its binding antigen is unknown. No base quality information exists; no much larger clone differs at one position.

This receptor was obtained from a woman aged 50 to 60 in good health. The sample consisted of blood. Recombination joined TRBV14 with TRBJ1-6; the D gene is not confidently resolved. The nucleotide sequence reads TGTGCCAGCAGCCTTGAACCGGGGTCGGGGAACTCACCCCTCCACTTT. Translated, this gives CASSLEPGSGNSPLHF.